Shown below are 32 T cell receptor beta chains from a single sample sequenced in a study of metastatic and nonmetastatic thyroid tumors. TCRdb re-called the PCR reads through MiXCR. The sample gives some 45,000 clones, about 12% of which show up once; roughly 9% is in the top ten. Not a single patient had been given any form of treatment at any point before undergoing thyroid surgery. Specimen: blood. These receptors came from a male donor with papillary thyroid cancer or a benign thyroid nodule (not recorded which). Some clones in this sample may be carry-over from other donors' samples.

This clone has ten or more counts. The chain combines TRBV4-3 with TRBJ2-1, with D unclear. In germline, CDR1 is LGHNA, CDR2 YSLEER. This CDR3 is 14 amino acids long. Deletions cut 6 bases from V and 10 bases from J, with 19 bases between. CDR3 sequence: CASRQQVDMSEQFF. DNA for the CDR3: TGCGCCAGCAGACAGCAGGTTGACATGAGCGAGCAGTTCTTC.

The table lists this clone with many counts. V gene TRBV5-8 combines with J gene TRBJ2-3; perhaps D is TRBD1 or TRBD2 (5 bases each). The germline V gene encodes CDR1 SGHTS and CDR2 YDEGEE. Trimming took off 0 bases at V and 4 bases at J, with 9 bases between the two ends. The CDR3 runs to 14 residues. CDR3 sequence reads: CASSLAGTPDTQYF. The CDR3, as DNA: TGTGCCAGCAGCTTGGCCGGGACCCCAGATACGCAGTATTTT.

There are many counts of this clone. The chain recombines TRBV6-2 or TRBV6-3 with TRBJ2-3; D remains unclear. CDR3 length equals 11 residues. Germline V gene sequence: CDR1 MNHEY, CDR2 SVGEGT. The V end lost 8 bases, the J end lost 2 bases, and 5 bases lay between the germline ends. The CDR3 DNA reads TGTGCCAGCGCACTCACAGATACGCAGTATTTT. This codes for CASALTDTQYF.

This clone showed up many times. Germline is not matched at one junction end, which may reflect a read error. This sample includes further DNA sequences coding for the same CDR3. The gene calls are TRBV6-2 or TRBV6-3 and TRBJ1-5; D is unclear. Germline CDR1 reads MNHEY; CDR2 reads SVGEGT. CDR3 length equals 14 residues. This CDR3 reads CASSYSKGNQPQHF. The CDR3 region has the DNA TGTGCCAGCAGTTACTCGAAAGGGAATCAGCCCCAACATTTT.

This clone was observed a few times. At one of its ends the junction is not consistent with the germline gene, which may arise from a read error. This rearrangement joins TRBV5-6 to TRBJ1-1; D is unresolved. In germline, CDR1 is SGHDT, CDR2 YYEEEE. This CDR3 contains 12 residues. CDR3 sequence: CASSRRSREALF. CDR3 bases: TGTGCCAGCAGCAGGCGTTCGCGAGAAGCTCTCTTT.

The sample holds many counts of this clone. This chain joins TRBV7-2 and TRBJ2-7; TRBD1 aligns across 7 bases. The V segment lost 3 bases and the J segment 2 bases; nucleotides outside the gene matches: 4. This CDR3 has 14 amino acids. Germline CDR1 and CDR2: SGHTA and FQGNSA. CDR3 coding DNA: TGTGCCAGCAGCTTCACTGGACAGGCCTACGAGCAGTACTTC. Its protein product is CASSFTGQAYEQYF.

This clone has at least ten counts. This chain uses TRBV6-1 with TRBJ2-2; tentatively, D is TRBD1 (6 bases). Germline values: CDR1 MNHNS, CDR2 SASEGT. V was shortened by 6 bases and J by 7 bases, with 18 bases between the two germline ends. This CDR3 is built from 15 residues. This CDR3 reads CASSQDSFRSGELFF. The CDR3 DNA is TGTGCCAGCAGCCAGGACAGCTTCCGCAGCGGGGAGCTGTTTTTT.

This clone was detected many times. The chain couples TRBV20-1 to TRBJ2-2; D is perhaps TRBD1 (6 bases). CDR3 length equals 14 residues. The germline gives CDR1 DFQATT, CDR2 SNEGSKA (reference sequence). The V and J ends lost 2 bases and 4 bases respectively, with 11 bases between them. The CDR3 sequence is CSARMTGRTGELFF. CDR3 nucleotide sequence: TGCAGTGCTAGAATGACAGGCCGCACCGGGGAGCTGTTTTTT.

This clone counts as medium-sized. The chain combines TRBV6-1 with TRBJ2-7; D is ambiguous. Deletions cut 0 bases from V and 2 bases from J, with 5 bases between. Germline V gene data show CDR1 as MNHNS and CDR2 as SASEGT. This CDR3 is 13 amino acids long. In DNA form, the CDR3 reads TGTGCCAGCAGTGAAGCGGGTCCCTACGAGCAGTACTTC. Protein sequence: CASSEAGPYEQYF.

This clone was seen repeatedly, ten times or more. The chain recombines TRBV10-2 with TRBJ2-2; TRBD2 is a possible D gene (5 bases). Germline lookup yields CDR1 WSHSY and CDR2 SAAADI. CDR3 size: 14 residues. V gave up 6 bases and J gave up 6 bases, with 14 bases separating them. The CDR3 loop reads CASRNINGAGELFF. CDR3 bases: TGCGCCAGCAGAAATATAAACGGGGCCGGGGAGCTGTTTTTT.

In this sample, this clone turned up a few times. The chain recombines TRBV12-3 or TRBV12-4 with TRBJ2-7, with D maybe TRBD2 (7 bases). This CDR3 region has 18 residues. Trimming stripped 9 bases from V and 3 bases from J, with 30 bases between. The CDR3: CARNSGQSGTGQGYEQYF. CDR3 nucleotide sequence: TGTGCCAGAAACTCCGGACAGAGCGGGACTGGTCAAGGCTACGAGCAGTACTTC.

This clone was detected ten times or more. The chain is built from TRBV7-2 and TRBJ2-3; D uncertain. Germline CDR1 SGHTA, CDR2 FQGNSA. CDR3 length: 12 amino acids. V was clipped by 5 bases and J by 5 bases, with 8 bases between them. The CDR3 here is CASSPRRDTQYF. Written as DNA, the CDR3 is TGTGCCAGCAGCCCGAGGAGAGATACGCAGTATTTT.

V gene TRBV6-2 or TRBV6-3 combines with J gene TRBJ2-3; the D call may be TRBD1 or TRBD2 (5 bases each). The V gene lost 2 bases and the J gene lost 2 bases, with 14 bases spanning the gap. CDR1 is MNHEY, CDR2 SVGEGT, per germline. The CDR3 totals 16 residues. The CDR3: CASSYPGASPTDTQYF. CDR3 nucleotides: TGTGCCAGCAGTTACCCCGGGGCTAGCCCCACAGATACGCAGTATTTT.

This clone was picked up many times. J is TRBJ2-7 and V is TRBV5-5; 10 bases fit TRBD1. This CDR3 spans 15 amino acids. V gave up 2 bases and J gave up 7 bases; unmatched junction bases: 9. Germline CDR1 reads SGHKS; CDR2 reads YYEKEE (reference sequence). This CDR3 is CASSLIGQGGWEQYF. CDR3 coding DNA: TGTGCCAGCAGCTTAATAGGACAGGGGGGTTGGGAGCAGTACTTC.

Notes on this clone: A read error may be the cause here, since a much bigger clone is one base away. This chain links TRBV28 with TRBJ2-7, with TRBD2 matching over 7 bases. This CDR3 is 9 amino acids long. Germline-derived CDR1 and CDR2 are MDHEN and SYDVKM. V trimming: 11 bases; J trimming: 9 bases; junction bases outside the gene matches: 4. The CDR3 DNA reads TGTGCCGGGGGGGGGGTGCAGTACTTC. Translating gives CAGGGVQYF.

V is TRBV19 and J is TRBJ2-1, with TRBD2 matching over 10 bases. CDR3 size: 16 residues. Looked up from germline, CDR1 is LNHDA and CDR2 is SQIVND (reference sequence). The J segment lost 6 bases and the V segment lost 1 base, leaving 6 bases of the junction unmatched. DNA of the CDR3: TGTGCCAGTAGTATAGTCCAGGCTAGCGGGAGCAATGAGCAGTTCTTC. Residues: CASSIVQASGSNEQFF.

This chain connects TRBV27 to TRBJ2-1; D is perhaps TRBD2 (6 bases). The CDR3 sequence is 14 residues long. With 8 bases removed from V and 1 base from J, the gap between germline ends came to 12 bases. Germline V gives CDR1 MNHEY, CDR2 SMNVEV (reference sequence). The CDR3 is CASGISGSYNEQFF. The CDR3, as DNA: TGTGCCAGCGGGATAAGCGGGTCCTACAATGAGCAGTTCTTC.

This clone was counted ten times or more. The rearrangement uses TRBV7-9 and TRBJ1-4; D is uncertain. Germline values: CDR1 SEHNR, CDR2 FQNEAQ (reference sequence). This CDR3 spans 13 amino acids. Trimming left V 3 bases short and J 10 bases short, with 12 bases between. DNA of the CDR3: TGTGCCAGCAGCTTGTTTTCCAGCACAAAACTGTTTTTT. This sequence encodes CASSLFSSTKLFF.

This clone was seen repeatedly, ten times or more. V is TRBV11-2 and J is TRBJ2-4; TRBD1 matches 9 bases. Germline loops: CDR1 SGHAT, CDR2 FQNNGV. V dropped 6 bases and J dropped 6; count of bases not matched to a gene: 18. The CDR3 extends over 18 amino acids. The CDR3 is CASSRHKVLGQGRNIQYF. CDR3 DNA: TGTGCCAGCAGTCGCCACAAAGTTTTGGGACAGGGAAGAAACATTCAGTACTTC.

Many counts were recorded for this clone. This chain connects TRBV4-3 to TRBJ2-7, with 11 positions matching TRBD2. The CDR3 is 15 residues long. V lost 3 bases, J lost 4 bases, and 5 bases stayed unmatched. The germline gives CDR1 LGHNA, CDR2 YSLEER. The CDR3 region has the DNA TGCGCCAGCAGCCAGATAGCGGGAGGGCCGTACGAGCAGTACTTC. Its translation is CASSQIAGGPYEQYF.

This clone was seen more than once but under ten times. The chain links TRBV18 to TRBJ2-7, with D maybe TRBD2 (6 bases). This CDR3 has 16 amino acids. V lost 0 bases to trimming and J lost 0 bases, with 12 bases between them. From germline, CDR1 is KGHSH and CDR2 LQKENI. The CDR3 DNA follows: TGTGCCAGCTCACCACCGGGTTTCGGGAGCTCCTACGAGCAGTACTTC. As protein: CASSPPGFGSSYEQYF.

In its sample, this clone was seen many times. CDR3 residues: CATSENNEQFF. The CDR3 bases are TGTGCCACCAGTGAGAACAATGAGCAGTTCTTC. The chain has TRBV24-1 and TRBJ2-1; D is uncertain. This CDR3 is 11 amino acids long. The germline gives CDR1 KGHDR, CDR2 SFDVKD. Trimming removed 4 bases at V and 5 bases at J, with 2 bases between.

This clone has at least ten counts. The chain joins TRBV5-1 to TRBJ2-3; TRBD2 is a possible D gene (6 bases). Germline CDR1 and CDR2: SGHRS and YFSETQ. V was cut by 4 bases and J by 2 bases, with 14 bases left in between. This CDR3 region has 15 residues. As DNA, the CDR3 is TGCGCCAGCAGCAGGTCGGGGGATTTCACAGATACGCAGTATTTT. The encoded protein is CASSRSGDFTDTQYF.

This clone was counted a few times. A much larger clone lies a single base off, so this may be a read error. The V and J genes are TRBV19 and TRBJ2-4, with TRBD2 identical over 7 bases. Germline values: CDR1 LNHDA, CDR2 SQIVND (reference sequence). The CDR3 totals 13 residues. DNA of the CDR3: TGTGCCAGTAAAGGACTAGACTTCAACATTCAGTGCTTC. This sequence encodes CASKGLDFNIQCF.

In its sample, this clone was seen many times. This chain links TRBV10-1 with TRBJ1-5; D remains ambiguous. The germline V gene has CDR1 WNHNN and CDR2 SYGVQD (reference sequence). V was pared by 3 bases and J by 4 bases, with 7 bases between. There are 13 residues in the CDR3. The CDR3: CASSDTTNQPQHF. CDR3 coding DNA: TGCGCCAGCAGTGATACTACTAATCAGCCCCAGCATTTT.

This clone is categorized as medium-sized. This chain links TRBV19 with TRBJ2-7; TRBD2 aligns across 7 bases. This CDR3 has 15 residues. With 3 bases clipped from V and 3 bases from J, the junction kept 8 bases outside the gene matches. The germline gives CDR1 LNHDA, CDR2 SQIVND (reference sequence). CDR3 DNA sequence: TGTGCCAGTAGTATGTTTGCGGGAGACGACTACGAGCAGTACTTC. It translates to CASSMFAGDDYEQYF.

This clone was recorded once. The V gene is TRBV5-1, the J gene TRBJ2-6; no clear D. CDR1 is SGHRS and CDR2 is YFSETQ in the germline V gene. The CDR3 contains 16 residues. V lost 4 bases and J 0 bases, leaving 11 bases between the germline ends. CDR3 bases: TGCGCCAGCAGCATAGCCCACAGCTCTGGGGCCAACGTCCTGACTTTC. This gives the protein CASSIAHSSGANVLTF.

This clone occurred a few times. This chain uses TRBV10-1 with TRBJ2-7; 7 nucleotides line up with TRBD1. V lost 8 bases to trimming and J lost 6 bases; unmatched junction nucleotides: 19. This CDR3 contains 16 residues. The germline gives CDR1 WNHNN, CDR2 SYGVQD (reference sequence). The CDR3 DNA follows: TGCGCCAGCCCGCTGGTCGGCCGTGACAGGGCCTGCGAGCAGTACTTC. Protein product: CASPLVGRDRACEQYF.

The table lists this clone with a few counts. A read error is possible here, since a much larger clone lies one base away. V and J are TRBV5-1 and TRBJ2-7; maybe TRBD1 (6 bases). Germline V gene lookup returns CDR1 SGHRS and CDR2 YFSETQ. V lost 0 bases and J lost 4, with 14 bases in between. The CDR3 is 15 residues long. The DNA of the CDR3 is TGCGCCAGCAGCTTGGCCTCTAGGACAGAGTACGAGCAGTACTTC. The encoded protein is CASSLASRTEYEQYF. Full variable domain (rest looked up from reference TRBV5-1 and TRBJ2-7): KAGVTQTPRYLIKTRGQQVTLSCSPISGHRSVSWYQQTPGQGLQFLFEYFSETQRNKGNFPGRFSGRQFSNSRSEMNVSTLELGDSALYLCASSLASRTEYEQYFGPGTRLTVT.

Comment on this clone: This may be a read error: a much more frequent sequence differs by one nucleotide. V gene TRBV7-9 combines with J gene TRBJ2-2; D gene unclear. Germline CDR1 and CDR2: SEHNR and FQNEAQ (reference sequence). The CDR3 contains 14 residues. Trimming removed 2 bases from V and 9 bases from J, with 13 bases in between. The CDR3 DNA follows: TGTGCCAGCAGCTTAACTCCAGGAACCTGGGAGCTGTTTTTT. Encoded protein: CASSLTPGTWELFF.

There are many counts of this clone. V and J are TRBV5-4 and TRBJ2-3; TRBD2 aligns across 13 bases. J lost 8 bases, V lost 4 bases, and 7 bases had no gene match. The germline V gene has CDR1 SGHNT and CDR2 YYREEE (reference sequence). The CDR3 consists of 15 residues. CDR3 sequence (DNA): TGTGCCAGCAGCCCAAGGACTAGCGGGAGTTTTACGCAGTATTTT. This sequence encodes CASSPRTSGSFTQYF.

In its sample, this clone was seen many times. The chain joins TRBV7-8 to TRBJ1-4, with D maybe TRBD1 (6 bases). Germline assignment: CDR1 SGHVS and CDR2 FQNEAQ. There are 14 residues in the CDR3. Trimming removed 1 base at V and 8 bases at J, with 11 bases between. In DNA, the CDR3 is TGTGCCAGCAGCTTAGGTGGGGACAACGAAAAACTGTTTTTT. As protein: CASSLGGDNEKLFF.